The 28 T cell receptor beta chains below all came from one sample that was sequenced in a study of OX40 agonist ivuxolimab in advanced cancers. Assay: immunoSEQ multiplex PCR; the TCRdb copy retains only in-frame clones and omits some. The repertoire holds under 60,000 clones, roughly 86% seen once, with over 9% in the top ten. The sample here was CD4+ or CD8+ T cells sorted from blood, taken in a trial of the OX40 agonist ivuxolimab. All receptors derive from an adult with an advanced solid tumor such as melanoma, head and neck, liver or kidney cancer.

The chain links TRBV9 to TRBJ2-7; possible D gene TRBD2, 6 bases. This CDR3 has 14 amino acids. Trimming stripped 4 bases from V and 2 bases from J, with 13 bases between. CDR1 and CDR2 from the germline V gene are SGDLS and YYNGEE. The CDR3 sequence is CASSPWDFPYEQYF. In nucleotides, the CDR3 is TGTGCCAGCAGCCCCTGGGACTTTCCCTACGAGCAGTACTTC.

V and J are TRBV27 and TRBJ1-5, with TRBD1 matching 9 bases. The germline V gene has CDR1 MNHEY and CDR2 SMNVEV (reference sequence). V gave up 1 base and J gave up 6 bases; unmatched junction bases: 4. CDR3 length: 15 amino acids. CDR3 residues: CASSLWGQGGQPQHF. The CDR3, as DNA: TGTGCCAGCAGTTTATGGGGACAGGGTGGTCAGCCCCAGCATTTT.

This sequence joins TRBV7-9 and TRBJ2-2; no clear D gene. The germline gives CDR1 SEHNR, CDR2 FQNEAQ (reference sequence). Between the trimmed V and J ends, which lost 5 bases and 6 bases, there was a span of 10 bases. The CDR3 runs to 13 residues. The CDR3 DNA reads as TGTGCCAGCAGCCAAGCACAAGCCGGGGAGCTGTTTTTT. This codes for CASSQAQAGELFF.

This chain joins TRBV9 and TRBJ2-1; maybe TRBD2 (7 bases). This CDR3 has 18 residues. Germline V gives CDR1 SGDLS, CDR2 YYNGEE. Trimming cost V 3 bases and J 0 bases, with 19 bases left between them. The chain's CDR3 is CASSAQRGGGSSYNEQFF. The CDR3 DNA reads TGTGCCAGCAGCGCCCAACGGGGCGGGGGCAGCTCCTACAATGAGCAGTTCTTC.

This chain connects TRBV4-3 to TRBJ2-1; D not resolved. V lost 0 bases, J lost 4 bases, and 7 bases lay in between. CDR3 length equals 14 residues. Germline V gene lookup returns CDR1 LGHNA and CDR2 YSLEER. The CDR3 DNA reads as TGCGCCAGCAGCCAAGAATCTGGGTACAATGAGCAGTTCTTC. Translation: CASSQESGYNEQFF.

V gene TRBV5-6 combines with J gene TRBJ2-3, with 7 positions matching TRBD2. CDR1 is SGHDT and CDR2 is YYEEEE in the germline V gene. The CDR3 totals 12 residues. Trimming took 0 bases from V and 9 from J; bases not matched to a gene: 1. Here the CDR3 reads CASSLGSGTQYF. The DNA of the CDR3 is TGTGCCAGCAGCTTGGGTAGCGGGACGCAGTATTTT.

This clone has more than one count but fewer than ten. The chain has TRBV30 and TRBJ2-2; D is unresolved. CDR3 length: 12 amino acids. Germline assignment: CDR1 GTSNPN and CDR2 SVGIG (reference sequence). Trimming took off 3 bases at V and 11 bases at J, with 13 bases between the two ends. This CDR3 is CAWRGLAIELFF. The CDR3, as DNA: TGTGCCTGGAGGGGGTTGGCCATTGAGCTGTTTTTT.

J is TRBJ1-2 and V is TRBV5-8; no clear D gene. The CDR3 loop spans 14 amino acids. V was shortened by 2 bases and J by 7 bases, with 15 bases between the two germline ends. Germline-derived CDR1 and CDR2 are SGHTS and YDEGEE. The CDR3 bases are TGTGCCAGCAGCTTAGGCAGGAGGTGGGGTGGCTACACCTTC. It is translated as CASSLGRRWGGYTF.

The CDR3 DNA follows: TGTGCCAGCAGCGTGGGACAGATGAACACTGAAGCTTTCTTT. Its translation: CASSVGQMNTEAFF. This rearrangement joins TRBV9 to TRBJ1-1; 7 bases align to TRBD1. Germline assignment: CDR1 SGDLS and CDR2 YYNGEE. CDR3 length: 14 residues. Trimming cost V 2 bases and J 0 bases; bases outside gene matches: 1.

Regarding this clone: One end of the junction does not line up with germline, which may come from a read error. J is TRBJ2-7 and V is TRBV2; D ambiguous. The CDR3 contains 9 residues. Germline V gene sequence: CDR1 SNHLY, CDR2 FYNNEI. CDR3 protein: CATSAEQYF. For the CDR3, the DNA is TGTGCCACCAGTGCCGAGCAGTACTTC.

The chain combines TRBV27 with TRBJ2-1, with TRBD1 identical over 8 bases. CDR1 is MNHEY, CDR2 SMNVEV, per germline (reference sequence). The CDR3 runs to 14 residues. J lost 0 bases, V lost 7 bases, and 2 bases had no gene match. This chain's CDR3 is CASKTGGSYNEQFF. The CDR3 nucleotides are TGTGCCAGCAAAACAGGGGGCTCCTACAATGAGCAGTTCTTC.

This chain uses TRBV7-8 with TRBJ2-5; D call uncertain. V was cut by 5 bases and J by 0 bases, with 10 bases left in between. The CDR3 contains 14 residues. The germline gives CDR1 SGHVS, CDR2 FQNEAQ. CDR3 sequence (DNA): TGTGCCAGCAGCCCTACAGTGTACCAAGAGACCCAGTACTTC. This translates into CASSPTVYQETQYF. Full variable domain (rest looked up from reference TRBV7-8 and TRBJ2-5): GAGVSQSPRYKVAKRGQDVALRCDPISGHVSLFWYQQALGQGPEFLTYFQNEAQLDKSGLPSDRFFAERPEGSVSTLKIQRTQQEDSAVYLCASSPTVYQETQYFGPGTRLLVL.

This chain connects TRBV9 to TRBJ2-7; 7 bases map to TRBD2. The CDR3 sequence is 15 residues long. Germline lookup yields CDR1 SGDLS and CDR2 YYNGEE. Unmatched junction bases numbered 7, after V lost 0 bases and J lost 4 bases. DNA of the CDR3: TGTGCCAGCAGCGTAGCGGCGGGGGATTTATACGAGCAGTACTTC. Translated, it gives CASSVAAGDLYEQYF.

The gene calls are TRBV7-6 and TRBJ2-2, with D uncertain. This CDR3 contains 16 residues. Germline V CDR1 and CDR2: SGHVS, FNYEAQ. Trimming took off 2 bases at V and 4 bases at J, with 14 bases between the two ends. The CDR3 sequence: CASSLKGLRTTGELFF. The CDR3, as DNA: TGTGCCAGCAGCTTAAAGGGCCTACGAACCACCGGGGAGCTGTTTTTT.

The rearrangement links TRBV29-1 to TRBJ1-2, with D possibly TRBD1 on 6 matching bases. The CDR3 covers 14 residues. Germline values: CDR1 SQVTM, CDR2 ANQGSEA. V lost 6 bases to trimming and J lost 5 bases, with 19 bases between them. CDR3 sequence: CSVSYSGQRYGYTF. The DNA for the CDR3 is TGCAGCGTGTCGTATTCCGGACAGCGATATGGCTACACCTTC.

This clone was seen at least ten times. This chain joins TRBV4-3 and TRBJ1-2, with TRBD1 matching 10 bases. CDR1 is LGHNA and CDR2 is YSLEER in the germline V gene. This CDR3 has 18 amino acids. The J segment lost 5 bases and the V segment lost 4 bases, leaving 16 bases of the junction unmatched. CDR3 nucleotide sequence: TGCGCCAGCAGCCGTGTTTTCCGGGACAGGGGCTCCGGATATGGCTACACCTTC. Its protein is CASSRVFRDRGSGYGYTF.

The chain joins TRBV27 to TRBJ2-1; D may be TRBD2 (6 bases). The CDR3 sequence is 14 residues long. Trimming took off 4 bases at V and 3 bases at J, with 10 bases between the two ends. Germline assignment: CDR1 MNHEY and CDR2 SMNVEV (reference sequence). CDR3 coding DNA: TGTGCCAGCAGTTATTTGCGGGACTACAATGAGCAGTTCTTC. It translates to CASSYLRDYNEQFF.

This sequence joins TRBV6-5 and TRBJ2-2, with TRBD2 matching 8 bases. Germline assignment: CDR1 MNHEY and CDR2 SVGAGI. V gave up 2 bases and J gave up 7 bases; unmatched junction bases: 6. CDR3 size: 15 residues. CDR3 DNA: TGTGCCAGCAGTTACGCGAGCGGGGGCAACGGGGAGCTGTTTTTT. Its protein product is CASSYASGGNGELFF.

The DNA for the CDR3 is TGCGCCAGCAGCCAAGAAAGGCAGGGAGGCACAGATACGCAGTATTTT. Protein product: CASSQERQGGTDTQYF. This chain joins TRBV4-3 and TRBJ2-3; D tentatively reads TRBD1 or TRBD2 (5 bases each). With 0 bases removed from V and 1 base from J, the gap between germline ends came to 11 bases. The V gene's germline CDR1 is LGHNA and CDR2 YSLEER. The CDR3 is made up of 16 amino acids.

The V gene is TRBV2, the J gene TRBJ2-3; TRBD1 might be the D (7 bases). This CDR3 comprises 14 residues. The germline CDR1 and CDR2 sequences are SNHLY and FYNNEI. With 11 bases removed from V and 4 bases from J, the gap between germline ends came to 19 bases. The CDR3 here is CAVLVRGAADTQYF. CDR3 nucleotides: TGTGCCGTCCTGGTCAGGGGGGCGGCAGATACGCAGTATTTT.

This chain links TRBV5-4 with TRBJ1-2; 7 bases map to TRBD1. With 0 bases clipped from V and 5 bases from J, the junction kept 7 bases outside the gene matches. CDR1 and CDR2 (germline): SGHNT, YYREEE (reference sequence). This CDR3 region has 15 residues. The CDR3 nucleotides are TGTGCCAGCAGCTTGGCGACAGGGATACAATATGGCTACACCTTC. Translated: CASSLATGIQYGYTF.

The chain employs TRBV6-1 and TRBJ2-5, with unresolved D. The germline gives CDR1 MNHNS, CDR2 SASEGT. The ends were cut back, 7 bases at V and 5 bases at J, with 8 bases in the middle. The CDR3 is made up of 11 amino acids. The CDR3 nucleotides read TGTGCCAGCACCTTTTCGGAGACCCAGTACTTC. Its translation: CASTFSETQYF.

Details on this clone: The conserved final phenylalanine or tryptophan is absent from the CDR3, which likely points to a read error. The chain recombines TRBV6-5 with TRBJ2-7; D call uncertain. V lost 5 bases, J lost 4 bases, and 6 bases lay in between. This CDR3 has 11 residues. Germline V gene lookup returns CDR1 MNHEY and CDR2 SVGAGI. Written as DNA, the CDR3 is TGTGCCAGCAGTAGATCTTACGAGCAGTACCTC. Its translation: CASSRSYEQYL.

V is TRBV4-3 and J is TRBJ2-7; tentatively, D is TRBD1 (8 bases). This CDR3 region has 15 residues. V lost 5 bases and J 2 bases, leaving 16 bases between the germline ends. Germline CDR1 LGHNA, CDR2 YSLEER. CDR3 residues: CASSKFTGGAYEQYF. CDR3 sequence (DNA): TGCGCCAGCAGCAAATTCACAGGGGGGGCCTACGAGCAGTACTTC.

CDR3 in DNA: TGTGCCAGCAGTTCCCGGGGGGCTCCAAATGAGCAGTTCTTC. This codes for CASSSRGAPNEQFF. The chain combines TRBV6-5 with TRBJ2-1; tentative D call: TRBD2 (7 bases). This CDR3 spans 14 amino acids. CDR1 and CDR2 (germline): MNHEY, SVGAGI. V gave up 4 bases and J gave up 7 bases, with 14 bases separating them.

This clone was picked up a small number of times. This chain connects TRBV5-1 to TRBJ2-5, with a tentative D call TRBD2 (6 bases). The germline V gene encodes CDR1 SGHRS and CDR2 YFSETQ. This CDR3 has 14 amino acids. Deletions cut 4 bases from V and 3 bases from J, with 13 bases between. The DNA of the CDR3 is TGCGCCAGCAGCCCGGGAGCCTGGAAAGAGACCCAGTACTTC. Translated, it gives CASSPGAWKETQYF.

This clone has only one observation. The CDR3: CASSASGRGADTQYF. Written as DNA, the CDR3 is TGTGCCAGCAGCGCCAGCGGGAGAGGTGCAGATACGCAGTATTTT. The chain carries TRBV9 and TRBJ2-3, with 8 bases aligning to TRBD2. V shed 3 bases and J 4 bases; nucleotides not matched to a gene: 7. The CDR3 length is 15 residues. Germline values: CDR1 SGDLS, CDR2 YYNGEE.

This chain uses TRBV27 with TRBJ2-7; possibly TRBD1 or TRBD2 for D (5 bases each). The V end was cut by 6 bases, the J end by 6 bases, with 18 bases between. CDR3 length equals 14 residues. CDR1 and CDR2 from the germline V gene are MNHEY and SMNVEV (reference sequence). This CDR3 is CASSLGWPGREQYF. The CDR3 DNA is TGTGCCAGCAGCCTAGGGTGGCCGGGACGCGAGCAGTACTTC.